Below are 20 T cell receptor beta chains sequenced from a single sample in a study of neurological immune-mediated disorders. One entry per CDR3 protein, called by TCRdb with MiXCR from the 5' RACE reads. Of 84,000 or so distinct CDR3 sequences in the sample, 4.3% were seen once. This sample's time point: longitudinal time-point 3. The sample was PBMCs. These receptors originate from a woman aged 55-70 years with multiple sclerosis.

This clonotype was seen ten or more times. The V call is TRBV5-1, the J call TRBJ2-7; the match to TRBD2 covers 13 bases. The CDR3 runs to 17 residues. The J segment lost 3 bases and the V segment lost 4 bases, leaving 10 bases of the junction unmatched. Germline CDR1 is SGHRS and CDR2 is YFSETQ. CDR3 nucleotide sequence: TGCGCCAGCAGCCACGGACTAGCGGGGGAATTAGTCTACGAGCAGTACTTC. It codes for CASSHGLAGELVYEQYF.

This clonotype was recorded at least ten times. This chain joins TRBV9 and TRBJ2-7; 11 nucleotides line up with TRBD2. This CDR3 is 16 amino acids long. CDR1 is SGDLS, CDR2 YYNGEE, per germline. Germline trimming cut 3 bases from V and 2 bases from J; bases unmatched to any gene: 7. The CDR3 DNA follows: TGTGCCAGCAGCGGCCCCGGGACTAGCGGAACCTACGAGCAGTACTTC. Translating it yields CASSGPGTSGTYEQYF. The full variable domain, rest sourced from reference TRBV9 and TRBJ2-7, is DSGVTQTPKHLITATGQRVTLRCSPRSGDLSVYWYQQSLDQGLQFLIQYYNGEERAKGNILERFSAQQFPDLHSELNLSSLELGDSALYFCASSGPGTSGTYEQYFGPGTRLTVT.

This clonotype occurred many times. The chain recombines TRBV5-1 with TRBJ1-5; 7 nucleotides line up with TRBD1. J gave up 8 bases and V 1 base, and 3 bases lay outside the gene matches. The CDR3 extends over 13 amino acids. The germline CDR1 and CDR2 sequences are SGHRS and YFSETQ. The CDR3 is CASSLTTGKPQHF. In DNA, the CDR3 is TGCGCCAGCAGCTTGACGACAGGGAAGCCCCAGCATTTT.

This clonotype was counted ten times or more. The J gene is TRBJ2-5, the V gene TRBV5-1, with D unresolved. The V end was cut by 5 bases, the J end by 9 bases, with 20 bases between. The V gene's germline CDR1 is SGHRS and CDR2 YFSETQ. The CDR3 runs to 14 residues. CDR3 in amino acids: CASRYESPEMPQYF. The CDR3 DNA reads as TGCGCCAGCAGATACGAATCCCCAGAGATGCCCCAGTACTTC.

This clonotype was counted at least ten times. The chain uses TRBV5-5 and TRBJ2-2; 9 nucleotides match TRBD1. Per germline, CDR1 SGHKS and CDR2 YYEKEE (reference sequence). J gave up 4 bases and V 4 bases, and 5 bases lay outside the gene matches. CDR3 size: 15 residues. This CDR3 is CASSQTGGGTGELFF. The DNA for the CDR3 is TGTGCCAGCAGCCAGACAGGGGGAGGCACCGGGGAGCTGTTTTTT.

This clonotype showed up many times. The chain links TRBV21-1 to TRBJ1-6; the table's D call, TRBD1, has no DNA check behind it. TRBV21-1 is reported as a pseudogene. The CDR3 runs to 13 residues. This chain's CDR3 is CASIWTDMAPLHF. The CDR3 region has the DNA TGTGCCAGCATATGGACAGATATGGCACCCCTCCACTTT.

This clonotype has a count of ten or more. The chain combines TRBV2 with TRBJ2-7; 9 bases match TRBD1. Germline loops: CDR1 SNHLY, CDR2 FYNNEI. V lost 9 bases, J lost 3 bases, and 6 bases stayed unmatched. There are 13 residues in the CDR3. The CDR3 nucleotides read TGTGCCAGTGCCCGGGACAGGGACTACGAGCAGTACTTC. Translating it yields CASARDRDYEQYF.

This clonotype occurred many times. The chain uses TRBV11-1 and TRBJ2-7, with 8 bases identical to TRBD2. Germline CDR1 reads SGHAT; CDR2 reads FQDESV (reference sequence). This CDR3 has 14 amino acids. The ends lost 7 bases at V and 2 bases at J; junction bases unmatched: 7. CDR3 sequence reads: CASKGGGQAYEQYF. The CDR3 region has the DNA TGTGCCAGCAAAGGCGGGGGGCAAGCCTACGAGCAGTACTTC.

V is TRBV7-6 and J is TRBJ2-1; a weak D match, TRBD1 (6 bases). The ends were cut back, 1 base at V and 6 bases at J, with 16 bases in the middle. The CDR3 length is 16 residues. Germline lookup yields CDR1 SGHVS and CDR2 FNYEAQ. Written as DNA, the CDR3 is TGTGCCAGCAGCTTAGGGGCAGGGGAAGGACCCAATGAGCAGTTCTTC. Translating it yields CASSLGAGEGPNEQFF.

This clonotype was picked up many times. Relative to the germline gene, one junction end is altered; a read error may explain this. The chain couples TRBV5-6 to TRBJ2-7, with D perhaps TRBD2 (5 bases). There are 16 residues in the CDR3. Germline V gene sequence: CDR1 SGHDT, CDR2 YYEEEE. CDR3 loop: CASSGTLEELPRGWSF. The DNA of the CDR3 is TGTGCCAGCAGCGGCACGCTGGAGGAATTGCCTCGTGGGTGGTCCTTC.

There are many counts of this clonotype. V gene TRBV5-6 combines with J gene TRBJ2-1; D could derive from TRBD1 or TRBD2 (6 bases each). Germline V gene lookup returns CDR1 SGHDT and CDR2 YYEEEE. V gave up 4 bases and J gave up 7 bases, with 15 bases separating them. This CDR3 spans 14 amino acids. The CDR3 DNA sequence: TGTGCCAGCAGCCGGGTTGGGGGGCGGAATGAGCAGTTCTTC. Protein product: CASSRVGGRNEQFF.

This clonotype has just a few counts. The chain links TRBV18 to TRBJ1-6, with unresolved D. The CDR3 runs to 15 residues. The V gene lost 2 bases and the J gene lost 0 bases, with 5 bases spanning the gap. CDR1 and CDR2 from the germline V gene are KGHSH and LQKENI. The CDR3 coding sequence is TGTGCCAGCTCACCAGGGGACTCCTATAATTCACCCCTCCACTTT. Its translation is CASSPGDSYNSPLHF.

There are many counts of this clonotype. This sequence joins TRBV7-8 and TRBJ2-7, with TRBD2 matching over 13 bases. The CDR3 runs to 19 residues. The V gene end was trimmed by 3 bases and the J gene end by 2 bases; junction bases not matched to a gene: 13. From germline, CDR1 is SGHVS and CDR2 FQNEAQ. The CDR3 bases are TGTGCCAGCAGCTTCAGACTAGCGGGGGGTATCCTTTCAACCTACGAGCAGTACTTC. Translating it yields CASSFRLAGGILSTYEQYF.

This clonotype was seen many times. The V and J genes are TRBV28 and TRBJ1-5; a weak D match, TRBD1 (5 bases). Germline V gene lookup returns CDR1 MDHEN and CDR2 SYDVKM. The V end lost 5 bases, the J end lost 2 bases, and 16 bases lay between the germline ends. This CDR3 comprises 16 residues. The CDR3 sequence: CASSTAGEGGNQPQHF. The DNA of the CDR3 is TGTGCCAGCAGTACCGCCGGGGAAGGGGGCAATCAGCCCCAGCATTTT.

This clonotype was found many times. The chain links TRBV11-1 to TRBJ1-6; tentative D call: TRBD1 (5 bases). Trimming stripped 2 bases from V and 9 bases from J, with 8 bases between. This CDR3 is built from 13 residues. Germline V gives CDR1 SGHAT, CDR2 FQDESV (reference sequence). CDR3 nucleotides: TGTGCCAGCAGCTTACAGGGCGCTTCACCCCTCCACTTT. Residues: CASSLQGASPLHF.

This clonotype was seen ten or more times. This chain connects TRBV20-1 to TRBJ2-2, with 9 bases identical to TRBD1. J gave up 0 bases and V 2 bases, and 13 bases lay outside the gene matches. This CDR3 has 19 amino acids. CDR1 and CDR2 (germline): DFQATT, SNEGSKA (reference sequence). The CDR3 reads CSARSDRGGGSANTGELFF. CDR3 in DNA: TGCAGTGCTAGATCGGACAGGGGAGGTGGTAGTGCGAACACCGGGGAGCTGTTTTTT.

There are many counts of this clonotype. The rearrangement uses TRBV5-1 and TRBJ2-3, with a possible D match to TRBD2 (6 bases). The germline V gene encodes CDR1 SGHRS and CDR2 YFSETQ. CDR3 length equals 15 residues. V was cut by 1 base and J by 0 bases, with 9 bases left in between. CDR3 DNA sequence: TGCGCCAGCAGCTTGACTAGCCTAAGCACAGATACGCAGTATTTT. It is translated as CASSLTSLSTDTQYF.

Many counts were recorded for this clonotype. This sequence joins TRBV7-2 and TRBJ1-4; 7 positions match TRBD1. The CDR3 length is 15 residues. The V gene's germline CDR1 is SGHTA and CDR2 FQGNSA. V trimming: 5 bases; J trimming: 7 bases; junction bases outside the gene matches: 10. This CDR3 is CASSPALRQGEKLFF. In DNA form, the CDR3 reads TGTGCCAGCAGCCCAGCGCTCCGACAGGGTGAAAAACTGTTTTTT.

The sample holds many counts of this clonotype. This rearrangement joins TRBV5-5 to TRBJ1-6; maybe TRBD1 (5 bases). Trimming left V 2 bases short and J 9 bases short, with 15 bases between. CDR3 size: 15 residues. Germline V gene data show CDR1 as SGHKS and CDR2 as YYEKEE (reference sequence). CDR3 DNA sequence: TGTGCCAGCAGCTTCGGGTTCGGTGGGGGTTCACCCCTCCACTTT. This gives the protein CASSFGFGGGSPLHF.

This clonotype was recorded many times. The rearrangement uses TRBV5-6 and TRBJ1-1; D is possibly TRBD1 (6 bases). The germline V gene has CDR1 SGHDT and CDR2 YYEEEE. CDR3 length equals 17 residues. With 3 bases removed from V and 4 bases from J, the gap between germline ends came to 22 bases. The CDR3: CASSSRTGSPAFTEAFF. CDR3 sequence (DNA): TGTGCCAGCAGCTCTAGAACAGGGAGCCCCGCTTTCACTGAAGCTTTCTTT.